This TCR beta chain was documented in a study of shared clonotypes between healthy human individuals. Study context: CD4 naive and CD4 memory each took three plates per donor, while CD8 naive took two and CD8 memory one. Notes on the study in general: Among the subsets, naive ones generally showed larger estimated richness than memory ones.

Germline V gene data show CDR1 as SGDLS and CDR2 as YYNGEE. This CDR3 comprises 14 residues. V was pared by 0 bases and J by 1 base, with 7 bases between. Genomic DNA from each subset was divided evenly over several immunoSEQ plates. The repertoire was sequenced with immunoSEQ multiplex PCR; TCRdb's copy has only in-frame clones and lacks some. The repertoire holds 800,000 to 950,000 clones, with approximately 97% as singletons. The table lists this clone with a count of one. Its cognate antigen is unknown. Naive CD8 cells, CD45RO-negative and positively selected for CCR7, excluded terminally differentiated effector memory CD45RA+ cells.

Source material: naive CD8+ T cells sorted from blood. The clonotype originates from a man aged 30 to 45 in good health. The chain couples TRBV9 to TRBJ2-5, with D uncertain. CDR3 in DNA: TGTGCCAGCAGCGTAGAGGCCCTCCAAGAGACCCAGTACTTC. This codes for CASSVEALQETQYF. The full variable domain, rest sourced from reference TRBV9 and TRBJ2-5, is DSGVTQTPKHLITATGQRVTLRCSPRSGDLSVYWYQQSLDQGLQFLIQYYNGEERAKGNILERFSAQQFPDLHSELNLSSLELGDSALYFCASSVEALQETQYFGPGTRLLVL.